This T cell receptor (beta chain) comes out of a study of blood T cell repertoires in COVID-19. For the study at large: The origin of the acute and convalescent COVID-19 samples was the United States, Italy and Spain. T cells, B-cell-depleted T cells, or PBMCs provided the cDNA or gDNA that served as material.

The germline V and J ends were trimmed by 3 bases and 3 bases, with 8 bases remaining between them. In germline, CDR1 is SGDLS, CDR2 YYNGEE. This CDR3 region has 13 residues. In the study's own analysis: By means of reference gene primer amplification, nucleated cell counts were estimated. Repertoires were generated with immunoSEQ multiplex PCR, while TCRdb's copy carries only in-frame clones and drops some. D and trimming were read from the DNA, whereas the V and J calls and clone size are those reported in that table. The sample has approximately 180,000 clones; over 80% are singletons. The receptor was derived from a woman aged 50 to 60 with acute or convalescent COVID-19. The material sequenced was peripheral blood. The rearrangement uses TRBV9 and TRBJ2-3, with D unclear. The CDR3 DNA is TGTGCCAGCAGCGGCTCAGTAACAGATACGCAGTATTTT. Its protein product is CASSGSVTDTQYF.